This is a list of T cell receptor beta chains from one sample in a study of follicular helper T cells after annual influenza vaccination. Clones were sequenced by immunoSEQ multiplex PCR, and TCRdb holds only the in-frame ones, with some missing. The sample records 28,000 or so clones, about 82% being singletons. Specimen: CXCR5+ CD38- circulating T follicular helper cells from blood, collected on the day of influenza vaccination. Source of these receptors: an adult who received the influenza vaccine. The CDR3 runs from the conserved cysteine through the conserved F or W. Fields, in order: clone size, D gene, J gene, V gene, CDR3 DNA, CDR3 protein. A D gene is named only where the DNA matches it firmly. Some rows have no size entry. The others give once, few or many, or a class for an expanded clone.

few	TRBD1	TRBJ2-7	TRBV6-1	TGTGCCAGCTGGACAGGACGCTCCTACGAGCAGTACTTC	CASWTGRSYEQYF
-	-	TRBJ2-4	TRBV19	TGTGCCAGTAGTACCCGGTGGAACATTCAGTACTTC	CASSTRWNIQYF
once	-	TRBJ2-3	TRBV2	TGTGCCAGCAGTCCCACAGGGTCGTCAGATACGCAGTATTTT	CASSPTGSSDTQYF
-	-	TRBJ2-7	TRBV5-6	TGTGCCAGCAGCTTAGCCCCCGAGGAATACGAGCAGTACTTC	CASSLAPEEYEQYF
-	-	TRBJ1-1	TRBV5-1	TGCGCCAGCAGCCCCTGGGGAGGGCCGAACACTGAAGCTTTCTTT	CASSPWGGPNTEAFF
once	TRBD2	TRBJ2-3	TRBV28	TGTGCCAGCAGTCCTGGGGGCGGGGGGGCAGATACGCAGTATTTT	CASSPGGGGADTQYF
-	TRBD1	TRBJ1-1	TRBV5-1	TGCGCCAGCAGCCGCCGGGTGACAGGGGGAACCTCGAACACTGAAGCTTTCTTT	CASSRRVTGGTSNTEAFF
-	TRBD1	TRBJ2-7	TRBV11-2	TGTGCCAGCAGCCCTGCAGGGACAGGGGCGTGGGAGCAGTACTTC	CASSPAGTGAWEQYF
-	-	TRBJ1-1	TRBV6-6	TGTGCCAGCAGTTACGCCTACGCAGCTTTCTTT	CASSYAYAAFF
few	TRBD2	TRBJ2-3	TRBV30	TGTGCCTGGAGTGTACTTAGTAGCGGGACCCCAGATACGCAGTATTTT	CAWSVLSSGTPDTQYF
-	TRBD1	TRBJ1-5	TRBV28	TGTGCCAGCAGGGCCGGACAGGGGGCTTCCTATAGCAATCAGCCCCAGCATTTT	CASRAGQGASYSNQPQHF
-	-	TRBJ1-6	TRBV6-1	TGTGCCTCCGTGGCGGCCGGGGGTAATTCACCCCTCCACTTT	CASVAAGGNSPLHF
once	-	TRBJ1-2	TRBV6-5	TGTGCCAGCAGTTACCGCGGGGGCGGCTACACCTTC	CASSYRGGGYTF
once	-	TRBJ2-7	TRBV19	TGTGCCAGTAGTATAGATCACGTGAGGATCTACGAGCAGTACTTC	CASSIDHVRIYEQYF
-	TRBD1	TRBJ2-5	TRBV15	TGTGCCACCCAGGGGGCGGCTTCACAAGAGACCCAGTACTTC	CATQGAASQETQYF
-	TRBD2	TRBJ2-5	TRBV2	TGTGCCAGCAGTGGGGCGGGAGGGCCGGGAGAGACCCAGTACTTC	CASSGAGGPGETQYF
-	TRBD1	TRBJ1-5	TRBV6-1	TGTGCCAGCAGTTTTGACAGGGGCCTAAATCAGCCCCAGCATTTT	CASSFDRGLNQPQHF
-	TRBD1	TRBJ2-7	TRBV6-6	TGTGCCAGCAGGGACAGGGGCTACGAGCAGTACTTC	CASRDRGYEQYF
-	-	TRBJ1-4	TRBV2	TGTGCCAGCAGTGACAGGGGCATGGCCGGGATGACTAATGAAAAACTGTTTTTT	CASSDRGMAGMTNEKLFF
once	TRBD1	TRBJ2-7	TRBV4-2	TGTGCCAGCAGCCGCAATCCCTCCGGGACAGGCTCCTACGAGCAGTACTTC	CASSRNPSGTGSYEQYF
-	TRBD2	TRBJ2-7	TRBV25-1	TGTGCCAGCGGGGGGGAGGGATCCAACTACGAGCAGTACTTC	CASGGEGSNYEQYF
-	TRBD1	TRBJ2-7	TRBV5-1	TGCGCCAGCAGCTCGGGGACAGGGGGAACGGTCGAGCAGTACTTC	CASSSGTGGTVEQYF
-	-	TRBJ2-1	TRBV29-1	TGCAGCGGCAGTAGCACGCCACACAATGAGCAGTTCTTC	CSGSSTPHNEQFF
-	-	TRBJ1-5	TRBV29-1	TGCAGCGCCCGAAGCGGTGAGGGCCAGCCCCAGCATTTT	CSARSGEGQPQHF
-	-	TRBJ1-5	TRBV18	TGTGCCAGCTCATCACGTTCCGATCAGCCCCAGCATTTT	CASSSRSDQPQHF
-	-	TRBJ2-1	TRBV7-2	TGTGCCAGCAGCTTAAGTCTAGCAGGTGAGCAGTTCTTC	CASSLSLAGEQFF
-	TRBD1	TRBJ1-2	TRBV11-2	TGTGCCAGCAGCCTCGACAGGGGACAGCATGGCTACACCTTC	CASSLDRGQHGYTF
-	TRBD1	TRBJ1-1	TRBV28	TGTGCCAGCAGTTTGTGGGGACAGGGGAGCATGAACACTGAAGCTTTCTTT	CASSLWGQGSMNTEAFF
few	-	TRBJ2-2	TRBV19	TGTGCCAGTAGTATTGGCAGGGGGGACACCGGGGAGCTGTTTTTT	CASSIGRGDTGELFF
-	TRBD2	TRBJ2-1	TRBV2	TGTGCCAGTACAGGGGGGACTAGCGGGGCAAGCTCCTACAATGAGCAGTTCTTC	CASTGGTSGASSYNEQFF
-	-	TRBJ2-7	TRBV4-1	TGCGCCAGCAGCCAAGATTTACAAGGAGCGTACGAGCAGTACTTC	CASSQDLQGAYEQYF
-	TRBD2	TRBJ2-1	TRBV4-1	TGCGCCAGCAGCCAAACATCTAGCGGGGGATCGGGCAATGAGCAGTTCTTC	CASSQTSSGGSGNEQFF
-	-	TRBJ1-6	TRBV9	TGTGCCAGCAGCGTAGGGCCAGGCTCTGCACCCCTCCACTTT	CASSVGPGSAPLHF
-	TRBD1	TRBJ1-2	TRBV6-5	TGTGCCAGCAGTTCCCCCGGGACAGGGGGGAACTATGGCTACACCTTC	CASSSPGTGGNYGYTF
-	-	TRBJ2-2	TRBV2	TGTGCCAGCAGCGGGGAGGCCCCGGGTACCGGGGAGCTGTTTTTT	CASSGEAPGTGELFF
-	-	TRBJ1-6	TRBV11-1	TGTGCCAGCAGCAGCCGGACAGCGAATAATTCACCCCTCCACTTT	CASSSRTANNSPLHF
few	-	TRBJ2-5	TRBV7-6	TGTGCCAGCAGTCGGGACTTACTGGGGGAGACCCAGTACTTC	CASSRDLLGETQYF
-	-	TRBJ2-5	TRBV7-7	TGTGCTAGCAGCTTTACCTATCAAGAGACCCAGTACTTC	CASSFTYQETQYF
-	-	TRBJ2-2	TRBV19	TGTGCCAGTAGAGTACAGAGTGGACAGAACACCGGGGAGCTGTTTTTT	CASRVQSGQNTGELFF
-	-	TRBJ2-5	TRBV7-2	TGTGCCAGCAGTCCCCTAGCTCAGGAAGGGACCCAGTACTTC	CASSPLAQEGTQYF
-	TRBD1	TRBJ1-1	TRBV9	TGTGCCAGCAGCACCCGGGACAGATTGAACACTGAAGCTTTCTTT	CASSTRDRLNTEAFF
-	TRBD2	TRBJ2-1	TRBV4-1	TGCGCCAGCAGCCCTAGGGGACTAGCGGGAGGGTCATATTCCGGCGATGAGCAGTTCTTC	CASSPRGLAGGSYSGDEQFF
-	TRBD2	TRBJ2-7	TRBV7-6	TGTGCCAGCAGCCTCACTAGCGGGAGGTCTTTGCAGTACTTC	CASSLTSGRSLQYF
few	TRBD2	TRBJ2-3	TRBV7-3	TGTGCCAGCAGGCTAGCGGCGACCACAGATACGCAGTATTTT	CASRLAATTDTQYF